One sample yielded the 10 T cell receptor beta chains listed below, sequenced in a study of radiation and T cells in renal cell carcinoma. Libraries were prepared by immunoSEQ multiplex PCR; TCRdb keeps only in-frame clonotypes and omits some of them. The sample lists 13,000 or so clones; around 50% were seen once. Treatment here: treatment-naive control, cytoreductive nephrectomy. The input for sequencing was tumor tissue, taken from a patient whose treatment was nephrectomy without radiotherapy. Receptor source: a man in his fifties or sixties with renal cell carcinoma.

In this sample, this clone turned up a few times. In nucleotides, the CDR3 is TGTGCCAGCAGACGACGAGGTGGGGGAGATGAAAAACTGTTTTTT. Protein product: CASRRRGGGDEKLFF. V usage is TRBV2 and J usage is TRBJ1-4, with D possibly matching TRBD1 (5 bases). This CDR3 is 15 amino acids long. The germline gives CDR1 SNHLY, CDR2 FYNNEI. Trimming took off 6 bases at V and 6 bases at J, with 17 bases between the two ends.

V and J are TRBV5-4 and TRBJ1-1, with 8 bases fitting TRBD1. After removal of 4 bases from V and 7 bases from J, the junction contained 3 bases not matched to a gene. The CDR3 consists of 12 residues. Germline lookup yields CDR1 SGHNT and CDR2 YYREEE (reference sequence). This CDR3 reads CASSRTGFEAFF. The CDR3 nucleotides read TGTGCCAGCAGCAGGACAGGGTTTGAAGCTTTCTTT.

The chain links TRBV2 to TRBJ2-7; TRBD2 matches 7 bases. Germline V CDR1 and CDR2: SNHLY, FYNNEI. V trimming: 4 bases; J trimming: 7 bases; junction bases outside the gene matches: 4. CDR3 length equals 12 residues. The CDR3 loop is CASSGEGGEQYF. Here the CDR3 DNA reads TGTGCCAGCAGTGGGGAGGGAGGGGAGCAGTACTTC.

V usage is TRBV7-6 and J usage is TRBJ2-7; possible D gene TRBD1, 6 bases. The CDR3 is 13 amino acids. The V gene lost 5 bases and the J gene lost 4 bases, with 12 bases spanning the gap. From germline, CDR1 is SGHVS and CDR2 FNYEAQ. This CDR3 reads CASSPGQTYEQYF. In DNA form, the CDR3 reads TGTGCCAGCAGCCCTGGACAGACTTACGAGCAGTACTTC.

This rearrangement joins TRBV2 to TRBJ2-7; D might be TRBD1 (6 bases). CDR3 length: 16 amino acids. V lost 7 bases and J lost 3, with 22 bases in between. CDR1 and CDR2 (germline): SNHLY, FYNNEI. In DNA, the CDR3 is TGTGCCAGCACCGCACCCCCTGCGGACAGAAACTACGAGCAGTACTTC. Translating it yields CASTAPPADRNYEQYF.

The chain combines TRBV10-3 with TRBJ2-6, with D unclear. This CDR3 comprises 13 residues. Looked up from germline, CDR1 is ENHRY and CDR2 is SYGVKD. Trimming removed 9 bases from V and 1 base from J, with 7 bases in between. The CDR3 nucleotides are TGTGCCATTAAGGAATCTGGGGCCAACGTCCTGACTTTC. Translation: CAIKESGANVLTF.

J is TRBJ1-2 and V is TRBV29-1; TRBD1 matches at 8 bases. Trimming at V came to 6 bases and at J to 0 bases, leaving 3 bases not matched to a gene. This CDR3 comprises 13 residues. Germline loops: CDR1 SQVTM, CDR2 ANQGSEA. CDR3 coding DNA: TGCAGCGTGGACAGGGATTCTAACTATGGCTACACCTTC. This gives the protein CSVDRDSNYGYTF.

V is TRBV30 and J is TRBJ1-1; D unresolved. CDR1 and CDR2 (germline): GTSNPN, SVGIG (reference sequence). The CDR3 totals 14 residues. With 0 bases removed from V and 5 bases from J, the gap between germline ends came to 13 bases. For the CDR3, the DNA is TGTGCCTGGAGTGTTGGGCCCGGGAGGACTGAAGCTTTCTTT. Translated, it gives CAWSVGPGRTEAFF.

The chain uses TRBV9 and TRBJ2-3; D may be TRBD1 (6 bases). The CDR3 extends over 14 amino acids. Per germline, CDR1 SGDLS and CDR2 YYNGEE. Trimming left V 3 bases short and J 3 bases short, with 11 bases between. The chain's CDR3 is CASSAFRGTDTQYF. The CDR3 DNA sequence: TGTGCCAGCAGCGCATTCAGGGGAACAGATACGCAGTATTTT.

As to this clone: This sample includes further DNA sequences coding for the same CDR3. The chain is built from TRBV30 and TRBJ2-7; TRBD1 aligns across 10 bases. V was pared by 0 bases and J by 2 bases, with 4 bases of the junction left unmatched. In germline, CDR1 is GTSNPN, CDR2 SVGIG (reference sequence). This CDR3 region has 15 residues. The CDR3 DNA is TGTGCCTGGAGTGTCCGGGACAGGGGTACCTACGAGCAGTACTTC. It translates to CAWSVRDRGTYEQYF.